One sample yielded the 26 T cell receptor beta chains listed below, sequenced in a study of shared clonotypes between healthy human individuals. Repertoires were generated with immunoSEQ multiplex PCR, while TCRdb's copy carries only in-frame clones and drops some. Of approximately 2.3 million clones in the sample, 90% to 95% were seen once. The sequenced sample was naive CD4+ T cells from PBMCs. Subset given: CD45RA+ positively selected. These receptor sequences come from a man aged 18 to 35 in good health. Some clones in this sample may be carry-over from other donors' samples.

This rearrangement joins TRBV19 to TRBJ2-5, with 10 nucleotides matching TRBD1. The ends lost 6 bases at V and 5 bases at J; junction bases unmatched: 3. This CDR3 is 13 amino acids long. Germline V gene sequence: CDR1 LNHDA, CDR2 SQIVND (reference sequence). Here the CDR3 reads CASSGTGAETQYF. CDR3 in DNA: TGTGCCAGTAGCGGGACAGGGGCGGAGACCCAGTACTTC.

This clone has only one observation. The chain recombines TRBV28 with TRBJ2-1, with 12 positions matching TRBD2. Germline assignment: CDR1 MDHEN and CDR2 SYDVKM. The CDR3 loop spans 17 amino acids. Losses at the gene ends were 2 bases for V and 10 bases for J; bases not matched to a gene: 12. The CDR3 DNA reads as TGTGCCAGCAGTTTAGTACCTAGCGGGAGGGTTATAGGCGAGCAGTTCTTC. This codes for CASSLVPSGRVIGEQFF.

V gene TRBV19 combines with J gene TRBJ2-5; D is unresolved. Germline V gene lookup returns CDR1 LNHDA and CDR2 SQIVND (reference sequence). The CDR3 contains 13 residues. Trimming pared 3 bases from V and 7 bases from J, leaving 12 bases between. The CDR3, as DNA: TGTGCCAGTAGTATGCTGGTTTCCCCGACCCAGTACTTC. It specifies CASSMLVSPTQYF.

CDR3 DNA sequence: TGTGCCAGCAGAAGGGTCTCGGCCGGGGAGCTGTTTTTT. This codes for CASRRVSAGELFF. J is TRBJ2-2 and V is TRBV28; no firm D call. The CDR3 extends over 13 amino acids. V was trimmed by 6 bases and J by 6 bases, leaving 11 bases between them. The germline CDR1 and CDR2 sequences are MDHEN and SYDVKM.

The chain recombines TRBV6-5 with TRBJ2-3, with 7 positions matching TRBD1. J gave up 5 bases and V 5 bases, and 7 bases lay outside the gene matches. This CDR3 region has 14 residues. Germline V gives CDR1 MNHEY, CDR2 SVGAGI. The DNA of the CDR3 is TGTGCCAGCAGTACCCGACAGGGCGTAGATACGCAGTATTTT. Encoded protein: CASSTRQGVDTQYF.

The CDR3 spells CASSLTGMQPQHF. Written as DNA, the CDR3 is TGCGCCAGCAGCTTGACAGGGATGCAGCCCCAGCATTTT. V and J are TRBV5-1 and TRBJ1-5, with a possible D match to TRBD1 (6 bases). Trimming cost V 1 base and J 7 bases, with 9 bases left between them. Germline lookup yields CDR1 SGHRS and CDR2 YFSETQ. CDR3 length: 13 amino acids.

This chain links TRBV5-1 with TRBJ2-7; 7 bases are a match to TRBD1. The CDR3 loop spans 14 amino acids. The V and J ends lost 4 bases and 5 bases, in that order; junction bases with no gene match: 9. Germline-derived CDR1 and CDR2 are SGHRS and YFSETQ. The CDR3 DNA reads as TGCGCCAGCAGCCGAACCGGGACAGAGGACGAGCAGTACTTC. Its protein product is CASSRTGTEDEQYF.

The chain couples TRBV6-6 to TRBJ1-1; a possible D gene is TRBD1 (6 bases). Trimming removed 6 bases at V and 10 bases at J, with 21 bases between. Germline CDR1 reads MNHNY; CDR2 reads SVGAGI (reference sequence). The CDR3 is 14 amino acids. CDR3 loop: CASSDGTSTGVAFF. The CDR3 nucleotides are TGTGCCAGCAGCGACGGGACATCCACCGGGGTAGCTTTCTTT.

V gene TRBV28 combines with J gene TRBJ1-2; the D is unclear. The germline V and J ends were trimmed by 4 bases and 4 bases, with 7 bases remaining between them. This CDR3 region has 12 residues. CDR1 and CDR2 from the germline V gene are MDHEN and SYDVKM. The CDR3, as DNA: TGTGCCAGCAGTTCGCAGACCTATGGCTACACCTTC. Translation: CASSSQTYGYTF.

The chain's CDR3 is CASSPLGGAEGNTIYF. CDR3 bases: TGTGCCAGCTCACCGTTAGGGGGCGCGGAAGGAAACACCATATATTTT. The rearrangement links TRBV18 to TRBJ1-3, with 7 bases matching TRBD1. The V gene's germline CDR1 is KGHSH and CDR2 LQKENI. The V and J ends lost 3 bases and 4 bases, in that order; junction bases with no gene match: 9. The CDR3 extends over 16 amino acids.

V is TRBV9 and J is TRBJ1-2, with D possibly being TRBD1 (5 bases). Looked up from germline, CDR1 is SGDLS and CDR2 is YYNGEE. The V gene lost 0 bases and the J gene lost 2 bases, with 11 bases spanning the gap. The CDR3 extends over 15 amino acids. Here the CDR3 DNA reads TGTGCCAGCAGCGTAGGGTGGGGGATAAACTATGGCTACACCTTC. As protein: CASSVGWGINYGYTF. Supplemented by reference TRBV9 and TRBJ1-2, the full variable domain reads DSGVTQTPKHLITATGQRVTLRCSPRSGDLSVYWYQQSLDQGLQFLIQYYNGEERAKGNILERFSAQQFPDLHSELNLSSLELGDSALYFCASSVGWGINYGYTFGSGTRLTVV.

The chain uses TRBV28 and TRBJ2-1; the match to TRBD1 covers 8 bases. Germline V gene sequence: CDR1 MDHEN, CDR2 SYDVKM. The J segment lost 7 bases and the V segment lost 6 bases, leaving 14 bases of the junction unmatched. The CDR3 extends over 16 amino acids. CDR3 DNA: TGTGCCAGCAGCCCAACTGGACAGGGACTGAGGAATGAGCAGTTCTTC. Translating gives CASSPTGQGLRNEQFF.

The J gene is TRBJ2-7, the V gene TRBV6-5; 8 bases agree with TRBD1. V lost 10 bases, J lost 7 bases, and 15 bases stayed unmatched. The length of the CDR3 is 14 residues. From germline, CDR1 is MNHEY and CDR2 SVGAGI. The CDR3 here is CATSQGAHQGEQYF. As DNA, the CDR3 is TGTGCCACCTCCCAGGGGGCTCACCAGGGGGAGCAGTACTTC.

With respect to this clone: The same CDR3 arises from other DNA sequences in this sample as well. The CDR3 is CASSPLLGADTQYF. DNA for the CDR3: TGTGCCAGCTCACCACTGCTAGGGGCGGATACGCAGTATTTT. The rearrangement joins TRBV18 to TRBJ2-3; D is possibly TRBD1 (5 bases). The CDR3 is 14 amino acids. The germline V gene has CDR1 KGHSH and CDR2 LQKENI. V was trimmed by 1 base and J by 6 bases, leaving 11 bases between them.

This chain uses TRBV7-2 with TRBJ2-2, with D hard to call. V was shortened by 5 bases and J by 0 bases, with 10 bases between the two germline ends. Per the germline V gene, CDR1 is SGHTA and CDR2 is FQGNSA. The length of the CDR3 is 15 residues. As DNA, the CDR3 is TGTGCCAGCAGCGCACGACCACCGAACACCGGGGAGCTGTTTTTT. This gives the protein CASSARPPNTGELFF.

This chain joins TRBV19 and TRBJ2-1, with 8 bases fitting TRBD2. Germline CDR1 is LNHDA and CDR2 is SQIVND (reference sequence). The CDR3 runs 17 residues. V gave up 0 bases and J gave up 8 bases; unmatched junction bases: 12. The CDR3 DNA sequence: TGTGCCAGTAGTATAGACGGAGCTAGCGGGTTTGAGGATGAGCAGTTCTTC. Protein product: CASSIDGASGFEDEQFF. Based on the CDR3 plus reference TRBV19 and TRBJ2-1, the full variable domain is DGGITQSPKYLFRKEGQNVTLSCEQNLNHDAMYWYRQDPGQGLRLIYYSQIVNDFQKGDIAEGYSVSREKKESFPLTVTSAQKNPTAFYLCASSIDGASGFEDEQFFGPGTRLTVL.

For this clone: Other DNA sequences from this sample encode an identical CDR3 as well. The chain links TRBV6-6 to TRBJ1-1; D gene unclear. This CDR3 has 13 residues. With 2 bases removed from V and 4 bases from J, the gap between germline ends came to 8 bases. The germline V gene has CDR1 MNHNY and CDR2 SVGAGI (reference sequence). CDR3 in DNA: TGTGCCAGCAGTTACGGGGAGAGCACTGAAGCTTTCTTT. Protein product: CASSYGESTEAFF.

This clone was seen only a few times. The rearrangement joins TRBV30 to TRBJ1-1, with TRBD1 as a possible D gene (6 bases). With 0 bases removed from V and 4 bases from J, the gap between germline ends came to 18 bases. Germline V gene data show CDR1 as GTSNPN and CDR2 as SVGIG (reference sequence). CDR3 size: 16 residues. The CDR3, as DNA: TGTGCCTGGAGTGTACATCGTGGGGGGCGGGCCACTGAAGCTTTCTTT. It codes for CAWSVHRGGRATEAFF.

The chain recombines TRBV30 with TRBJ1-5; tentatively, D is TRBD1 (6 bases). The germline CDR1 and CDR2 sequences are GTSNPN and SVGIG (reference sequence). This CDR3 comprises 12 residues. The germline V and J ends were trimmed by 7 bases and 7 bases, with 14 bases remaining between them. The CDR3 coding sequence is TGTGCCTCCAAGATGGGGGCACAGCCCCAGCATTTT. Translated, it gives CASKMGAQPQHF.

The chain uses TRBV7-2 and TRBJ2-1; 8 nucleotides agree with TRBD2. Per the germline V gene, CDR1 is SGHTA and CDR2 is FQGNSA. V shed 5 bases and J 0 bases; nucleotides not matched to a gene: 12. The CDR3 is 18 residues long. The CDR3 DNA reads TGTGCCAGCAGCACGACTAGCGCTTCCCCTAACTCCTACAATGAGCAGTTCTTC. Its translation is CASSTTSASPNSYNEQFF. Full variable domain (missing parts from reference TRBV7-2 and TRBJ2-1): GAGVSQSPSNKVTEKGKDVELRCDPISGHTALYWYRQSLGQGLEFLIYFQGNSAPDKSGLPSDRFSAERTGGSVSTLTIQRTQQEDSAVYLCASSTTSASPNSYNEQFFGPGTRLTVL.

This chain uses TRBV7-9 with TRBJ2-1, with TRBD1 identical over 8 bases. V lost 8 bases and J lost 2; bases outside the gene matches: 8. The CDR3 consists of 15 residues. The germline CDR1 and CDR2 sequences are SEHNR and FQNEAQ (reference sequence). The CDR3 is CASGYRDRTYNEQFF. The CDR3 DNA reads TGTGCCAGCGGCTACCGGGACAGGACCTACAATGAGCAGTTCTTC.

This chain links TRBV28 with TRBJ2-1; D tentatively fits TRBD1 or TRBD2 (6 bases each). Germline CDR1 and CDR2: MDHEN and SYDVKM. There are 16 residues in the CDR3. V gave up 4 bases and J gave up 5 bases, with 18 bases separating them. This CDR3 is CASSSQGLALNNEQFF. In DNA, the CDR3 is TGTGCCAGCAGTTCTCAGGGGCTAGCGCTCAACAATGAGCAGTTCTTC.

The chain combines TRBV5-8 with TRBJ1-1; a weak D match, TRBD1 (6 bases). Trimming removed 4 bases at V and 8 bases at J, with 18 bases between. The CDR3 totals 14 residues. Germline CDR1 is SGHTS and CDR2 is YDEGEE. The CDR3 DNA sequence: TGTGCCAGCAGCCACCGGACAGCCAATCTAGAAGCTTTCTTT. Residues: CASSHRTANLEAFF.

The chain combines TRBV19 with TRBJ2-1; 8 positions match TRBD2. Unmatched junction bases numbered 7, after V lost 4 bases and J lost 5 bases. CDR1 and CDR2 from the germline V gene are LNHDA and SQIVND (reference sequence). This CDR3 comprises 15 residues. The CDR3: CASSTKRERNNEQFF. CDR3 DNA: TGTGCCAGTAGTACGAAGCGGGAGCGTAACAATGAGCAGTTCTTC.

V usage is TRBV7-2 and J usage is TRBJ2-5; possibly TRBD2 for D (6 bases). Looked up from germline, CDR1 is SGHTA and CDR2 is FQGNSA. The ends were cut back, 5 bases at V and 5 bases at J, with 18 bases in the middle. The CDR3 sequence is 15 residues long. The CDR3 DNA sequence: TGTGCCAGCAGCCCAAAGGTCCGTGCGGGGGAGACCCAGTACTTC. Translating gives CASSPKVRAGETQYF.

Concerning this clone: In the same sample, other DNA sequences code for this CDR3. The J gene is TRBJ1-3, the V gene TRBV11-2; no firm D call. This CDR3 comprises 15 residues. CDR1 is SGHAT, CDR2 FQNNGV, per germline. The ends were cut back, 5 bases at V and 0 bases at J, with 11 bases in the middle. The CDR3 protein is CASSPGLLSGNTIYF. The CDR3 region has the DNA TGTGCCAGCAGCCCAGGTCTGCTCTCTGGAAACACCATATATTTT.